The 18 T cell receptor beta chains given below trace back to one sample, sequenced in a study of blood T cell repertoires in COVID-19. Only in-frame clones appear in the TCRdb table, and some are missing; sequencing was by immunoSEQ multiplex PCR. This table holds roughly 350,000 clones, about 88% found once. Material: peripheral blood. These receptor sequences come from a woman in her 70s with COVID-19, enrolled during active disease.

The V call is TRBV5-4, the J call TRBJ2-3, with 7 bases fitting TRBD2. Trimming took 4 bases from V and 5 from J; bases not matched to a gene: 16. Germline CDR1 is SGHNT and CDR2 is YYREEE (reference sequence). CDR3 length equals 17 residues. The CDR3 protein is CASSGETGSGVGDTQYF. The DNA of the CDR3 is TGTGCCAGCAGCGGGGAGACTGGCAGCGGGGTTGGAGATACGCAGTATTTT.

The chain recombines TRBV4-1 with TRBJ2-4; 8 positions match TRBD1. The CDR3 has 15 residues. The V segment lost 1 base and the J segment 9 bases; nucleotides outside the gene matches: 8. Germline-derived CDR1 and CDR2 are MGHRA and YSYEKL. Here the CDR3 DNA reads TGCGCCAGCAGCCAAGCTCCGACAGGGGATAGCATTCAGTACTTC. Translated, it gives CASSQAPTGDSIQYF.

J is TRBJ1-5 and V is TRBV25-1, with D tentatively TRBD1 (6 bases). The germline CDR1 and CDR2 sequences are MGHDK and SYGVNS. The length of the CDR3 is 15 residues. Trimming took 9 bases from V and 6 from J, leaving 21 bases between them. The CDR3 sequence is CARGGQGCLSQPQHF. Here the CDR3 DNA reads TGTGCCAGGGGGGGGCAGGGGTGTTTGAGTCAGCCCCAGCATTTT.

The V call is TRBV3-1 (or the pseudogene TRBV3-2), the J call TRBJ1-2; D perhaps matches TRBD1 (6 bases). Germline loops: CDR1 LGHDT, CDR2 YNNKEL (reference sequence). Trimming removed 5 bases from V and 3 bases from J, with 13 bases in between. This CDR3 is 14 amino acids long. CDR3 residues: CASSARQAYYGYTF. Written as DNA, the CDR3 is TGTGCCAGCAGCGCTCGACAGGCCTACTATGGCTACACCTTC.

The chain combines TRBV5-4 with TRBJ2-7, with 8 nucleotides matching TRBD1. V trimming: 4 bases; J trimming: 3 bases; junction bases outside the gene matches: 15. This CDR3 spans 17 amino acids. The V gene's germline CDR1 is SGHNT and CDR2 YYREEE (reference sequence). This chain's CDR3 is CASSGKSNRGADYEQYF. CDR3 DNA: TGTGCCAGCAGCGGTAAATCAAACAGGGGGGCGGACTACGAGCAGTACTTC.

The gene calls are TRBV12-5 and TRBJ1-1; D call uncertain. The CDR3 runs to 12 residues. The V and J ends lost 4 bases and 3 bases respectively, with 6 bases between them. Germline V gene lookup returns CDR1 LGHNT and CDR2 FRNRAP. CDR3 in DNA: TGTGCTAGTGGTTCATACTACACTGAAGCTTTCTTT. Protein: CASGSYYTEAFF. Filled out from reference TRBV12-5 and TRBJ1-1, the complete variable domain reads DARVTQTPRHKVTEMGQEVTMRCQPILGHNTVFWYRQTMMQGLELLAYFRNRAPLDDSGMPKDRFSAEMPDATLATLKIQPSEPRDSAVYFCASGSYYTEAFFGQGTRLTVV.

The chain joins TRBV14 to TRBJ1-1; the match to TRBD1 covers 12 bases. The trim removed 4 bases at V and 5 bases at J, leaving 8 bases unmatched. The CDR3 spans 16 residues. Germline V gene lookup returns CDR1 SGHDN and CDR2 FVKESK. The CDR3 spells CASSLLGQGAGTEAFF. CDR3 DNA: TGTGCCAGCAGCCTCCTGGGACAGGGGGCCGGAACTGAAGCTTTCTTT.

Details on this clone: The sample contains more than one DNA sequence encoding this CDR3. The rearrangement uses TRBV2 and TRBJ1-1, with 9 bases identical to TRBD1. The germline V gene encodes CDR1 SNHLY and CDR2 FYNNEI. The trim removed 3 bases at V and 1 base at J, leaving 0 bases unmatched. The CDR3 has 14 amino acids. CDR3 DNA: TGTGCCAGCAGTGAGGACAGGGGGAACACTGAAGCTTTCTTT. Translation: CASSEDRGNTEAFF.

The rearrangement uses TRBV6-5 and TRBJ1-2; no definite D call. The V gene lost 0 bases and the J gene lost 4 bases, with 9 bases spanning the gap. The length of the CDR3 is 14 residues. Germline CDR1 reads MNHEY; CDR2 reads SVGAGI. The CDR3 nucleotides read TGTGCCAGCAGTTACTCGGCCAATTCCTATGGCTACACCTTC. This codes for CASSYSANSYGYTF.

This clone was recorded once. Written as DNA, the CDR3 is TGTGCCAGCAGCCAAGTGACATTTTTGAGAAACACCATATATTTT. The encoded protein is CASSQVTFLRNTIYF. The chain links TRBV3-1 (or the pseudogene TRBV3-2) to TRBJ1-3; D gene unclear. V lost 1 base to trimming and J lost 5 bases, with 12 bases between them. The CDR3 totals 15 residues. Germline V CDR1 and CDR2: LGHDT, YNNKEL (reference sequence).

The genes are TRBV2 and TRBJ1-2; D possibly corresponds to TRBD1 (6 bases). The CDR3 loop spans 14 amino acids. The ends were cut back, 7 bases at V and 7 bases at J, with 19 bases in the middle. CDR1 SNHLY and CDR2 FYNNEI come from the germline V gene. CDR3 nucleotide sequence: TGTGCCAGCAACGCATGGGACATCGAAAGTGGCTACACCTTC. Amino acids: CASNAWDIESGYTF.

The J gene is TRBJ2-3, the V gene TRBV7-9; TRBD2 agrees at 9 bases. The CDR3 length is 14 residues. Germline assignment: CDR1 SEHNR and CDR2 FQNEAQ (reference sequence). After removal of 3 bases from V and 5 bases from J, the junction contained 3 bases not matched to a gene. As DNA, the CDR3 is TGTGCCAGCAGCTTCGCGGGGGGGCAAGATACGCAGTATTTT. It specifies CASSFAGGQDTQYF.

The chain is built from TRBV18 and TRBJ2-3; D might be TRBD1 (6 bases). Germline values: CDR1 KGHSH, CDR2 LQKENI. This CDR3 spans 17 amino acids. Between the trimmed V and J ends, which lost 0 bases and 2 bases, there was a span of 15 bases. CDR3 DNA sequence: TGTGCCAGCTCACCACCTACGGGACACACGCACACAGATACGCAGTATTTT. As protein: CASSPPTGHTHTDTQYF.

The V gene is TRBV5-1, the J gene TRBJ1-2; D gene unclear. Germline CDR1 SGHRS, CDR2 YFSETQ. V gave up 2 bases and J gave up 8 bases, with 16 bases separating them. The CDR3 runs to 14 residues. The CDR3 DNA reads TGCGCCAGCAGCTTTCGGGAGCCCGCTAACGGCTACACCTTC. This encodes CASSFREPANGYTF.

The chain combines TRBV11-3 with TRBJ2-1, with 12 bases that match TRBD2. V dropped 5 bases and J dropped 0; count of bases not matched to a gene: 8. There are 18 residues in the CDR3. The germline V gene has CDR1 SGHNT and CDR2 YENEEA. The CDR3 bases are TGTGCCAGCAGCCGGACTAGCGGGGATACAAGCTCCTACAATGAGCAGTTCTTC. Translated: CASSRTSGDTSSYNEQFF. Together with reference TRBV11-3 and TRBJ2-1, the CDR3 gives the full variable domain: EAGVVQSPRYKIIEKKQPVAFWCNPISGHNTLYWYLQNLGQGPELLIRYENEEAVDDSQLPKDRFSAERLKGVDSTLKIQPAELGDSAVYLCASSRTSGDTSSYNEQFFGPGTRLTVL.

The chain joins TRBV7-2 to TRBJ1-6; TRBD1 aligns across 9 bases. The CDR3 contains 17 residues. With 5 bases clipped from V and 6 bases from J, the junction kept 11 bases outside the gene matches. Per the germline V gene, CDR1 is SGHTA and CDR2 is FQGNSA. This CDR3 reads CASSLGWGTGFNSPLHF. The CDR3 DNA reads as TGTGCCAGCAGCCTAGGGTGGGGGACAGGGTTTAATTCACCCCTCCACTTT.

V is TRBV5-1 and J is TRBJ2-3; D is perhaps TRBD2 (6 bases). Germline lookup yields CDR1 SGHRS and CDR2 YFSETQ. Trimming pared 4 bases from V and 6 bases from J, leaving 15 bases between. The CDR3 runs 14 residues. CDR3 sequence reads: CASSVSGGLDTQYF. CDR3 nucleotide sequence: TGCGCCAGCAGCGTTAGTGGGGGGTTGGATACGCAGTATTTT.

The V and J genes are TRBV19 and TRBJ1-2; D possibly corresponds to TRBD1 (6 bases). Looked up from germline, CDR1 is LNHDA and CDR2 is SQIVND (reference sequence). This CDR3 spans 12 amino acids. V lost 5 bases to trimming and J lost 4 bases, with 8 bases between them. Here the CDR3 DNA reads TGTGCCAGTAGTCAGGGGCCCTATGGCTACACCTTC. Amino acid sequence: CASSQGPYGYTF.